This T cell receptor (beta chain) stems from a study of cytomegalovirus exposure and HLA in healthy donors. General observations from the study: Researchers reported in a later analysis that a missense DCLRE1C variant was tied to TCR beta V- and J-gene trimming. Using a false discovery rate of 0.05, a later analysis showed that 15,000 to 20,000 TCR beta sequences were associated with HLA alleles.

Amplification used 60 Vbeta primers and 13 Jbeta primers. Data came from immunoSEQ multiplex PCR; TCRdb stores just in-frame clones and leaves some out. This repertoire shows about 54,000 clones, roughly 85% found once; its top ten account for 2.5% to 3.5%. The CDR3 extends over 14 amino acids. Germline assignment: CDR1 MNHEY and CDR2 SVGAGI. Trimming took 6 bases from V and 2 from J; bases not matched to a gene: 5. Worth noting for this clone: Its specificity is not known.

Specimen: PBMCs. The chain uses TRBV6-5 and TRBJ1-2; 8 nucleotides line up with TRBD1. This sequence originates from a woman under 30 in good health and CMV-seronegative. This CDR3 reads CASSSGGGNYGYTF. The DNA for the CDR3 is TGTGCCAGCAGCTCAGGGGGCGGCAACTATGGCTACACCTTC.